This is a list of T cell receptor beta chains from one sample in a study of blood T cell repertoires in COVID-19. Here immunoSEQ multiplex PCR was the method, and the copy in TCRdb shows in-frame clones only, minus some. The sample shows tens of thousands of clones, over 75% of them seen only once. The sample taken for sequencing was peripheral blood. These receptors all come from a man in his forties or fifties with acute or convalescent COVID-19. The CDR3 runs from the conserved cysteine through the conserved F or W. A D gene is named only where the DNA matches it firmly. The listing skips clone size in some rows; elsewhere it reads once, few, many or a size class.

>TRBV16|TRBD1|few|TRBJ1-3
CASSPGTAGNTIYF
TGTGCCAGCAGCCCTGGGACAGCTGGAAACACCATATATTTT
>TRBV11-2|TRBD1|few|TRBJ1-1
CASSPDRQGNTEAFF
TGTGCCAGCAGCCCAGATCGACAGGGGAACACTGAAGCTTTCTTT
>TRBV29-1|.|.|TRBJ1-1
CSVVGGGTEAFF
TGCAGCGTTGTCGGAGGTGGGACTGAAGCTTTCTTT
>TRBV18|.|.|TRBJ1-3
CASSPPSGEPGNTIYF
TGTGCCAGCTCACCACCGTCGGGGGAGCCTGGAAACACCATATATTTT
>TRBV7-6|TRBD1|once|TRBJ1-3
CASSSWGQSSGNTIYF
TGTGCCAGCAGCTCTTGGGGACAGTCCTCTGGAAACACCATATATTTT
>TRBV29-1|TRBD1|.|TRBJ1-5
CSVIEGARGFGAQHF
TGCAGCGTTATCGAGGGGGCGAGGGGTTTTGGAGCCCAGCATTTT
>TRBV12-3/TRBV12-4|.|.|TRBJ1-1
CASSLKAGKAFF
TGTGCCAGCAGTTTAAAGGCAGGTAAAGCTTTCTTT
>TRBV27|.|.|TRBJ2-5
CASSYYRTYQETQYF
TGTGCCAGCAGTTACTACAGGACGTACCAAGAGACCCAGTACTTC
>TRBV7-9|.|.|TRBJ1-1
CASSPLPPAGTFF
TGTGCCAGCAGCCCTCTCCCCCCGGCGGGGACTTTCTTT
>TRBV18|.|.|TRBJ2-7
CASSPPNPGSSYEQYF
TGTGCCAGCTCACCACCAAATCCGGGGTCCTCCTACGAGCAGTACTTC
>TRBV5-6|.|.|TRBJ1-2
CASSLRYPRRRYGYTF
TGTGCCAGCAGCTTGAGATATCCTCGGAGGCGGTACGGCTACACCTTC
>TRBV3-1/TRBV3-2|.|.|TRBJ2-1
CASSHDGVSYNEQFF
TGTGCCAGCAGCCACGACGGGGTCTCCTACAATGAGCAGTTCTTC
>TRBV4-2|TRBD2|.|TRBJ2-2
CASSPNSFGLADNTGELFF
TGTGCCAGCAGCCCGAATAGCTTTGGACTAGCGGATAACACCGGGGAGCTGTTTTTT
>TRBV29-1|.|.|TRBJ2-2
CSVGVGGFGELFF
TGCAGCGTTGGTGTTGGGGGGTTCGGGGAGCTGTTTTTT
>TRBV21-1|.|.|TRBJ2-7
CASTPEGSSYEQYF
TGTGCCAGCACCCCGGAGGGGAGTTCCTACGAGCAGTACTTC
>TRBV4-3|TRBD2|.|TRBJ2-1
CASSLGGGTLYNEQFF
TGCGCCAGCAGCCTTGGGGGGGGGACTTTGTACAATGAGCAGTTCTTC
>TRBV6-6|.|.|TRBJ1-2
CASSYSEVAIYGYTF
TGTGCCAGCAGTTACTCGGAGGTGGCGATTTATGGCTACACCTTC
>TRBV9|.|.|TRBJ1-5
CASSKGGGLKDQPQHF
TGTGCCAGCAGCAAAGGGGGGGGGCTGAAAGATCAGCCCCAGCATTTT
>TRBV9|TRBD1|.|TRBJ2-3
CASSLQGTGTDTQYF
TGTGCCAGCAGCCTACAAGGGACAGGCACAGATACGCAGTATTTT
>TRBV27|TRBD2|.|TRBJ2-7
CASSLPGTSDEQYF
TGTGCCAGCAGTTTACCCGGGACTAGCGACGAGCAGTACTTC
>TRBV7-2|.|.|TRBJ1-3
CASGALGGGGNTIYF
TGTGCCAGCGGCGCCTTAGGCGGGGGGGGAAACACCATATATTTT
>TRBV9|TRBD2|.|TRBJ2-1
CASSTGLATAYNEQFF
TGTGCCAGCAGCACCGGACTAGCGACAGCCTACAATGAGCAGTTCTTC
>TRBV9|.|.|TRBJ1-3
CASSAKGTGNTIYF
TGTGCCAGCAGCGCAAAGGGGACTGGAAACACCATATATTTT
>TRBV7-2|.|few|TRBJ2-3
CASKAGSTDTQYF
TGTGCCAGCAAAGCGGGTAGCACAGATACGCAGTATTTT
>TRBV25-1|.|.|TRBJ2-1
CASSLGLNEQFF
TGTGCCAGCAGTCTCGGACTCAATGAGCAGTTCTTC
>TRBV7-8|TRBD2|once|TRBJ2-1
CASSLWTSGPNEQFF
TGTGCCAGCAGCTTATGGACTAGCGGTCCCAATGAGCAGTTCTTC
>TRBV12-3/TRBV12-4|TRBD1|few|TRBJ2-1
CASRGQAYNEQFF
TGTGCCAGCAGGGGACAGGCCTACAATGAGCAGTTCTTC
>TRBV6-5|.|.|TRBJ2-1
CASRRELSSYNEQFF
TGTGCCAGCAGGAGGGAGCTGAGCTCCTACAATGAGCAGTTCTTC
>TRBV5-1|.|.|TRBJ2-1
CASSSSPTGMYEQFF
TGCGCCAGCAGCTCCTCCCCGACAGGAATGTATGAGCAGTTCTTC
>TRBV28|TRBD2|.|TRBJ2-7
CASSSSGLASYEQYF
TGTGCCAGCAGTTCCTCCGGACTAGCTTCCTACGAGCAGTACTTC
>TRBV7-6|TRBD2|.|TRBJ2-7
CASSLRWDGVSSREGEQYF
TGTGCCAGCAGCTTGAGATGGGATGGGGTTTCCTCCCGGGAGGGGGAGCAGTACTTC
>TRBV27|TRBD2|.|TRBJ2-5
CASGGVRETQYF
TGTGCCAGCGGGGGGGTTAGAGAGACCCAGTACTTC
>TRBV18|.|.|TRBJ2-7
CASSWGTTRGSGEQYF
TGTGCCAGCTCCTGGGGGACGACTAGAGGGTCGGGTGAGCAGTACTTC
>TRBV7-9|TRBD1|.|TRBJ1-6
CASSSDRGVHNSPLHF
TGTGCCAGCAGCTCCGACAGGGGAGTCCATAATTCACCCCTCCACTTT
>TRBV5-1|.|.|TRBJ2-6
CATRASSGANVLTF
TGCGCCACGAGGGCGTCCTCTGGGGCCAACGTCCTGACTTTC
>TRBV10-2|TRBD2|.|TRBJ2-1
CASSELAGVVNEQFF
TGCGCCAGCAGTGAGCTAGCGGGAGTGGTCAATGAGCAGTTCTTC
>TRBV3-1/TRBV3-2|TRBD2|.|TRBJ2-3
CASSQGAGAADTQYF
TGTGCCAGCAGCCAAGGAGCGGGAGCGGCAGATACGCAGTATTTT
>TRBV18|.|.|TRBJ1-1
CASSLRGGRTEAFF
TGTGCCAGCTCACTCAGAGGAGGGCGGACTGAAGCTTTCTTT
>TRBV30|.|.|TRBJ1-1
CAWSEGEGAEAFF
TGTGCCTGGAGTGAGGGCGAGGGGGCTGAAGCTTTCTTT
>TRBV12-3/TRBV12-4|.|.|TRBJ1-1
CASRLDSTEAFF
TGTGCCAGCAGACTTGACAGCACTGAAGCTTTCTTT
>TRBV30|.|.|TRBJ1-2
CAWSGQDNYGYTF
TGTGCCTGGAGTGGACAGGATAACTATGGCTACACCTTC
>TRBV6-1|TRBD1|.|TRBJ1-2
CASSEQTGGVRGYTF
TGTGCCAGCAGTGAACAAACAGGGGGCGTGAGAGGCTACACCTTC
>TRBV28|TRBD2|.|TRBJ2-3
CASSLFPSWTSGSTDTQYF
TGTGCCAGCAGTTTATTCCCCAGCTGGACTAGCGGGAGCACAGATACGCAGTATTTT
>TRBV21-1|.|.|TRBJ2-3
CASSKANSGTSVLRMPDTQYF
TGTGCCAGCAGCAAAGCGAATTCCGGGACTAGCGTTCTAAGAATGCCAGATACGCAGTATTTT
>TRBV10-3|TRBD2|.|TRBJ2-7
CAIRLAGAYEQYF
TGTGCCATCAGGCTAGCGGGAGCCTACGAGCAGTACTTC
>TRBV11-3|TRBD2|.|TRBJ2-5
CASSLLLAGGRETQYF
TGTGCCAGCAGCTTATTACTAGCGGGAGGGCGAGAGACCCAGTACTTC
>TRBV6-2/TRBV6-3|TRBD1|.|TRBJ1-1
CASSYVLGGTGTEAFF
TGTGCCAGCAGTTACGTTTTAGGGGGCACGGGCACTGAAGCTTTCTTT
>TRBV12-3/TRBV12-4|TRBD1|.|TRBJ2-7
CASSIRDSYEQYF
TGTGCCAGCAGTATACGGGACAGCTACGAGCAGTACTTC
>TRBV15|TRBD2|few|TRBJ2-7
CATSRDKTSGRGEQYF
TGTGCCACCAGCAGAGATAAGACTAGCGGGAGAGGGGAGCAGTACTTC
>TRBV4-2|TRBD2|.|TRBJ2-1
CASSQRPETSGLNEQFF
TGTGCCAGCAGCCAACGCCCGGAGACTAGCGGTCTTAATGAGCAGTTCTTC
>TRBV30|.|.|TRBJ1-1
CAWSVLFTKNTEAFF
TGTGCCTGGAGTGTACTGTTCACGAAGAACACTGAAGCTTTCTTT
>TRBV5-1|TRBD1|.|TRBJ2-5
CASSLGGQGSQETQYF
TGCGCCAGCAGCTTGGGGGGACAGGGGTCCCAAGAGACCCAGTACTTC
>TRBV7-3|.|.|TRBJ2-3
CASSLLAGSTDTQYF
TGTGCCAGCAGCTTACTAGCAGGTAGCACAGATACGCAGTATTTT
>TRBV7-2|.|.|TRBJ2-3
CASSLERTDTQYF
TGTGCCAGCAGCTTAGAGAGAACAGATACGCAGTATTTT
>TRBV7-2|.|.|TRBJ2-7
CASSFRGSYEQYF
TGTGCCAGCAGCTTCAGGGGCTCCTACGAGCAGTACTTC